This passage covers 27 T cell receptor beta chains from one sample sequenced in a study of cytomegalovirus exposure and HLA in healthy donors. PCR amplification relied on 60 Vbeta primers (plus 13 Jbeta primers). Repertoires were generated with immunoSEQ multiplex PCR, while TCRdb's copy carries only in-frame clones and drops some. The data contain some 71,000 clones, about 76% of them singletons. The source material was PBMCs. These receptors were taken from a man aged 18 to 35 in good health and CMV-seronegative.

There are a few counts of this clone. This chain connects TRBV30 to TRBJ1-5; D call uncertain. This CDR3 spans 13 amino acids. Trimming took off 1 base at V and 5 bases at J, with 9 bases between the two ends. The germline V gene encodes CDR1 GTSNPN and CDR2 SVGIG (reference sequence). The chain's CDR3 is CAWSGGVDQPQHF. The DNA for the CDR3 is TGTGCCTGGAGTGGTGGAGTGGATCAGCCCCAGCATTTT.

The chain links TRBV6-4 to TRBJ2-2, with 12 positions matching TRBD1. CDR3 length: 20 residues. V shed 2 bases and J 4 bases; nucleotides not matched to a gene: 14. Germline V gene sequence: CDR1 MRHNA, CDR2 SNTAGT. CDR3 in amino acids: CASSDPFYRDRGRVTGELFF. The CDR3 nucleotides read TGTGCCAGCAGTGACCCCTTCTACCGGGACAGGGGGCGTGTCACCGGGGAGCTGTTTTTT.

V is TRBV7-2 and J is TRBJ2-5; 7 bases match TRBD2. Unmatched junction bases numbered 13, after V lost 4 bases and J lost 5 bases. The CDR3 has 16 amino acids. Germline V lookup: CDR1 SGHTA, CDR2 FQGNSA. CDR3: CASSSPLTGGGETQYF. CDR3 DNA: TGTGCCAGCAGCTCCCCCCTTACGGGGGGAGGGGAGACCCAGTACTTC.

This chain connects TRBV6-8 to TRBJ2-5, with 16 bases that match TRBD2. From germline, CDR1 is MNHGY and CDR2 SAAAGT. J gave up 3 bases and V 5 bases, and 9 bases lay outside the gene matches. The CDR3 loop spans 18 amino acids. CDR3: CASSNPGTSGGDKETQYF. The DNA for the CDR3 is TGTGCCAGCAGTAACCCCGGGACTAGCGGGGGGGACAAAGAGACCCAGTACTTC.

Details on this clone: The same CDR3 is also encoded by other DNA sequences in this sample. The V and J genes are TRBV27 and TRBJ2-3; D is undetermined. The germline V gene encodes CDR1 MNHEY and CDR2 SMNVEV (reference sequence). CDR3 length equals 13 residues. The germline V and J ends were trimmed by 2 bases and 1 base, with 4 bases remaining between them. Written as DNA, the CDR3 is TGTGCCAGCAGTTTAGGAGGCACAGATACGCAGTATTTT. Translation: CASSLGGTDTQYF.

The chain carries TRBV2 and TRBJ1-1, with TRBD1 matching over 7 bases. Germline assignment: CDR1 SNHLY and CDR2 FYNNEI. The CDR3 runs 13 residues. The J segment lost 10 bases and the V segment lost 6 bases, leaving 11 bases of the junction unmatched. CDR3 loop: CASRAYRGRRAFF. The CDR3 DNA reads as TGTGCCAGCAGAGCATACAGGGGAAGGCGAGCTTTCTTT. The full variable domain, rest sourced from reference TRBV2 and TRBJ1-1, is EPEVTQTPSHQVTQMGQEVILRCVPISNHLYFYWYRQILGQKVEFLVSFYNNEISEKSEIFDDQFSVERPDGSNFTLKIRSTKLEDSAMYFCASRAYRGRRAFFGQGTRLTVV.

This chain links TRBV28 with TRBJ1-6; TRBD1 matches 8 bases. The CDR3 totals 13 residues. Trimming at V came to 7 bases and at J to 7 bases, leaving 3 bases not matched to a gene. Germline-derived CDR1 and CDR2 are MDHEN and SYDVKM. This CDR3 is CASNRGWNSPLHF. Written as DNA, the CDR3 is TGTGCCAGCAACAGGGGGTGGAATTCACCCCTCCACTTT.

The rearrangement links TRBV6-1 to TRBJ2-3; D uncertain. V lost 5 bases and J lost 2, with 14 bases in between. CDR1 and CDR2 (germline): MNHNS, SASEGT. The CDR3 spans 15 residues. The CDR3 here is CASSMTLSLTDTQYF. CDR3 nucleotides: TGTGCCAGCAGTATGACTCTTAGCCTCACAGATACGCAGTATTTT.

The rearrangement links TRBV30 to TRBJ2-3; the match to TRBD2 covers 10 bases. The CDR3 totals 15 residues. J gave up 6 bases and V 2 bases, and 8 bases lay outside the gene matches. The germline V gene has CDR1 GTSNPN and CDR2 SVGIG (reference sequence). The CDR3 is CAWSRGLAGVDTQYF. The CDR3 DNA sequence: TGTGCCTGGAGTCGGGGCCTAGCGGGGGTCGATACGCAGTATTTT. The variable domain in full, with the rest retrieved from reference TRBV30 and TRBJ2-3, is SQTIHQWPATLVQPVGSPLSLECTVEGTSNPNLYWYRQAAGRGLQLLFYSVGIGQISSEVPQNLSASRPQDRQFILSSKKLLLSDSGFYLCAWSRGLAGVDTQYFGPGTRLTVL.

The rearrangement links TRBV7-2 to TRBJ2-7; 8 bases align to TRBD1. The length of the CDR3 is 14 residues. V gave up 3 bases and J gave up 2 bases; unmatched junction bases: 3. Germline V gene data show CDR1 as SGHTA and CDR2 as FQGNSA. In nucleotides, the CDR3 is TGTGCCAGCAGCTTGGACAGGGCCACCTACGAGCAGTACGTC. This encodes CASSLDRATYEQYV.

The J gene is TRBJ2-1, the V gene TRBV7-3; a weak D match, TRBD1 (6 bases). CDR3 length: 13 residues. In germline, CDR1 is SGHTA, CDR2 FQGTGA. With 4 bases removed from V and 7 bases from J, the gap between germline ends came to 11 bases. The CDR3 bases are TGTGCCAGCAGCTCCCGAACAGGGAATGAGCAGTTCTTC. Residues: CASSSRTGNEQFF.

This sequence joins TRBV28 and TRBJ2-7; D is perhaps TRBD2 (5 bases). The CDR3 length is 18 residues. Between the trimmed V and J ends, which lost 1 base and 4 bases, there was a span of 23 bases. Germline V lookup: CDR1 MDHEN, CDR2 SYDVKM. CDR3: CASSLSVRWWTSYYEQYF. CDR3 DNA sequence: TGTGCCAGCAGTTTATCGGTTAGGTGGTGGACTTCATATTACGAGCAGTACTTC.

The chain links TRBV19 to TRBJ1-2, with 7 nucleotides matching TRBD1. Germline CDR1 reads LNHDA; CDR2 reads SQIVND (reference sequence). With V trimmed by 9 bases and J by 8 bases, 12 bases remained unmatched. The CDR3 sequence is 13 residues long. The CDR3 spells CARGTEASFGYTF. In DNA, the CDR3 is TGTGCCAGGGGGACAGAAGCTTCTTTCGGCTACACCTTC.

The chain recombines TRBV9 with TRBJ2-3; 9 bases agree with TRBD2. The CDR3 extends over 16 amino acids. CDR1 is SGDLS and CDR2 is YYNGEE in the germline V gene. The ends lost 0 bases at V and 1 base at J; junction bases unmatched: 3. Here the CDR3 DNA reads TGTGCCAGCAGCGTAGCAGCTAGCGGGGGCACAGATACGCAGTATTTT. Residues: CASSVAASGGTDTQYF.

The rearrangement joins TRBV25-1 to TRBJ1-2; tentative D call: TRBD1 (6 bases). From germline, CDR1 is MGHDK and CDR2 SYGVNS. With 4 bases removed from V and 5 bases from J, the gap between germline ends came to 20 bases. The CDR3 is made up of 16 amino acids. The CDR3 protein is CASSGPNSHGQYGYTF. The CDR3 DNA sequence: TGTGCCAGCAGTGGTCCGAATTCCCACGGACAGTATGGCTACACCTTC.

V and J are TRBV27 and TRBJ1-2, with 8 nucleotides matching TRBD1. Losses at the gene ends were 5 bases for V and 2 bases for J; bases not matched to a gene: 7. CDR3 length: 15 residues. The germline CDR1 and CDR2 sequences are MNHEY and SMNVEV (reference sequence). CDR3 sequence (DNA): TGTGCCAGCAGTCAGGGGGCTCCCACCAACTATGGCTACACCTTC. Protein sequence: CASSQGAPTNYGYTF.

The chain combines TRBV2 with TRBJ1-4; D gene uncertain. Per the germline V gene, CDR1 is SNHLY and CDR2 is FYNNEI. The V and J ends lost 2 bases and 7 bases respectively, with 14 bases between them. The CDR3 consists of 15 residues. CDR3 loop: CASSEIRGGGEKLFF. The CDR3 region has the DNA TGTGCCAGCAGTGAAATCCGGGGAGGCGGTGAAAAACTGTTTTTT.

This chain links TRBV5-1 with TRBJ2-3; the D gene is possibly TRBD2 (6 bases). CDR1 SGHRS and CDR2 YFSETQ come from the germline V gene. V shed 0 bases and J shed 3 bases, with 11 bases lying between them. The CDR3 runs 15 residues. The CDR3: CASSLVLEGTDTQYF. DNA for the CDR3: TGCGCCAGCAGCTTGGTGTTGGAGGGGACAGATACGCAGTATTTT.

The CDR3, as DNA: TGTGCCAGCAGTCACAATACAGGGGGCCGGTCACCCCTCCACTTT. As protein: CASSHNTGGRSPLHF. V usage is TRBV11-1 and J usage is TRBJ1-6, with 9 bases aligning to TRBD1. The length of the CDR3 is 15 residues. Losses at the gene ends were 6 bases for V and 10 bases for J; bases not matched to a gene: 10. Germline CDR1 reads SGHAT; CDR2 reads FQDESV (reference sequence).

The V gene is TRBV6-6, the J gene TRBJ2-3; D might be TRBD2 (5 bases). Germline assignment: CDR1 MNHNY and CDR2 SVGAGI (reference sequence). Trimming took 3 bases from V and 0 from J, leaving 13 bases between them. CDR3 length: 16 residues. In DNA, the CDR3 is TGTGCCAGCAGTTATTACCGGGGTGGGAGCACAGATACGCAGTATTTT. It yields the protein CASSYYRGGSTDTQYF.

The genes are TRBV25-1 and TRBJ2-2, with D possibly being TRBD2 (6 bases). The CDR3 sequence is 15 residues long. Germline lookup yields CDR1 MGHDK and CDR2 SYGVNS. V lost 4 bases and J 1 base, leaving 10 bases between the germline ends. This CDR3 reads CASSGIGGNTGELFF. The DNA of the CDR3 is TGTGCCAGCAGTGGAATCGGGGGGAACACCGGGGAGCTGTTTTTT.

This clone was picked up a small number of times. This sequence joins TRBV19 and TRBJ2-1; D possibly corresponds to TRBD1 (5 bases). The CDR3 sequence is 14 residues long. Germline lookup yields CDR1 LNHDA and CDR2 SQIVND (reference sequence). The V end was cut by 3 bases, the J end by 6 bases, with 12 bases between. CDR3 nucleotide sequence: TGTGCCAGTAGTATGCAGGGCGTCTCCAATGAGCAGTTCTTC. It encodes CASSMQGVSNEQFF.

About this clone itself: Other nucleotide sequences from this sample produce the same CDR3. This chain joins TRBV15 and TRBJ2-2, with D perhaps TRBD2 (6 bases). The germline V and J ends were trimmed by 3 bases and 8 bases, with 13 bases remaining between them. Germline CDR1 LNHNV, CDR2 YYDKDF (reference sequence). The CDR3 spans 14 residues. CDR3 loop: CATSREGKAGELFF. The CDR3 region has the DNA TGTGCCACCAGCAGGGAGGGAAAGGCTGGGGAGCTGTTTTTT.

In this sample, this clone turned up a few times. The rearrangement joins TRBV4-1 to TRBJ2-5, with D possibly matching TRBD2 (5 bases). Trimming took off 2 bases at V and 5 bases at J, with 9 bases between the two ends. Germline CDR1 reads MGHRA; CDR2 reads YSYEKL. This CDR3 spans 13 amino acids. CDR3 bases: TGCGCCAGCAGCCAATGGCGAGGGGAGACCCAGTACTTC. Amino acids: CASSQWRGETQYF.

The chain combines TRBV11-2 with TRBJ2-2; D is ambiguous. Germline values: CDR1 SGHAT, CDR2 FQNNGV. Deletions cut 3 bases from V and 8 bases from J, with 4 bases between. The CDR3 covers 11 residues. This chain's CDR3 is CASSFQGELFF. The DNA of the CDR3 is TGTGCCAGCAGCTTTCAAGGGGAGCTGTTTTTT.

This chain's CDR3 is CASSTYSGVNTQYF. CDR3 DNA: TGTGCCAGCAGCACCTATAGCGGGGTTAATACGCAGTATTTT. The V and J genes are TRBV7-8 and TRBJ2-3, with TRBD2 matching over 8 bases. V gave up 5 bases and J gave up 7 bases; unmatched junction bases: 8. This CDR3 is 14 amino acids long. Germline CDR1 and CDR2: SGHVS and FQNEAQ.

The chain carries TRBV2 and TRBJ2-5; 8 bases line up with TRBD2. V gave up 3 bases and J gave up 2 bases; unmatched junction bases: 5. This CDR3 is built from 15 residues. Germline lookup yields CDR1 SNHLY and CDR2 FYNNEI. CDR3 region: CASSDRAGGQETQYF. As DNA, the CDR3 is TGTGCCAGCAGTGATCGGGCGGGGGGTCAAGAGACCCAGTACTTC.